This section outlines one TCR beta chain sequence together with its context. As yet, its antigen is unknown. The sample originates from a study of shared clonotypes between healthy human individuals. General study points: In general, naive subsets displayed greater estimated richness than memory subsets did. Naive CD4 clonotypes were shared across several donors at approximately 5.3%. Relative to their counterparts shared across all four donors, non-shared clonotypes exhibited diminished generation probabilities.

Germline V gene data show CDR1 as KGHSH and CDR2 as LQKENI. The CDR3 is 16 residues long. Trimming pared 0 bases from V and 2 bases from J, leaving 13 bases between. CD8 cells regarded as naive lacked CD45RO, were positively chosen for CCR7, and omitted terminally differentiated effector memory CD45RA+ cells. Generated by immunoSEQ multiplex PCR, the TCRdb table keeps only in-frame clones and is missing some. This table has about 700,000 clones, roughly nine tenths appearing once. The sequencing sample was made of naive CD8+ T cells sorted from blood. This sequence was found in a man aged 30 to 45 in good health. This chain uses TRBV18 with TRBJ2-5; no firm D call. The CDR3 here is CASSPPGQRRQETQYF. The CDR3 region has the DNA TGTGCCAGCTCACCACCAGGTCAGCGAAGGCAAGAGACCCAGTACTTC.